This T cell receptor beta chain was identified during a study of blood T cell repertoires in COVID-19. As for the study in general: Sources were T cells, B-cell-depleted T cells, or PBMCs; the material itself was cDNA or gDNA.

Repertoires were generated with immunoSEQ multiplex PCR, while TCRdb's copy carries only in-frame clones and drops some. Among about 410,000 clones listed, more than 80% were seen once. The ends lost 5 bases at V and 0 bases at J; junction bases unmatched: 10. The CDR3 is 18 amino acids. Germline V gene lookup returns CDR1 MNHEY and CDR2 SMNVEV (reference sequence). The clonotype originates from a woman aged 25 to 39 with active or convalescent COVID-19. The V call is TRBV27, the J call TRBJ2-6; 7 nucleotides match TRBD1. Sequenced sample: peripheral blood. CDR3 in DNA: TGTGCCAGCAGTCGAACCGGGACAGCGAACTCTGGGGCCAACGTCCTGACTTTC. Protein product: CASSRTGTANSGANVLTF.